The following is a TCR beta chain sequence with its context. This sample was taken from a study of blood T cell repertoires in COVID-19. Study as a whole: Whether acute or convalescent, the COVID-19 samples came from the United States, Italy and Spain.

Authors' data handling: Using reference gene primer amplification, nucleated cell counts were estimated. Libraries were prepared by immunoSEQ multiplex PCR; TCRdb keeps only in-frame clonotypes and omits some of them. The DNA was the basis for D and trimming; V, J and clone size are from that table. The table lists under 400,000 clones, about 87% of them singletons, with approximately 1.6% in the top ten. Sample: peripheral blood. This TCR came from a woman between 25 and 40 years old with COVID-19, enrolled during active disease.

CDR3 region: CASSVTEKDGYTF. In nucleotides, the CDR3 is TGTGCCAGCAGCGTTACAGAAAAGGATGGCTACACCTTC. This chain links TRBV9 with TRBJ1-2, with D unresolved. Germline V gene data show CDR1 as SGDLS and CDR2 as YYNGEE. The CDR3 covers 13 residues. The V and J ends lost 2 bases and 6 bases respectively, with 11 bases between them.